The rows below give T cell receptor beta chains drawn from one sample of a study of beta chain features in type 1 diabetes. Data came from immunoSEQ multiplex PCR; TCRdb stores just in-frame clones and leaves some out. The table has some 350,000 clones, roughly 13% seen once. The sequencing sample was made of naive CD4+ T cells from blood. The source of these receptors is a young woman with type 1 diabetes. Each CDR3 is given with its conserved first and last residue. The D gene is left open where the match is weak. Rows give clone size only sometimes, using once, few, many, or a class for an expanded clone.

cdr3_nt,cdr3_aa,d_call,j_call,v_call,clone_size
TGTGCCTGGACTAGCGGGAACTACAATGAGCAGTTCTTC,CAWTSGNYNEQFF,TRBD2,TRBJ2-1,TRBV30,-
TGCCCACAGGACAGGCCTAACTATGGCTACACCTTC,CPQDRPNYGYTF,TRBD1,TRBJ1-2,TRBV29-1,-
TGTGCCTGGAATCCGGGTAATGAAAAACTGTTTTTT,CAWNPGNEKLFF,-,TRBJ1-4,TRBV30,-
TGTGCCAGCAGTGGTCTAGGTGGAGACATTCAGTACTTC,CASSGLGGDIQYF,-,TRBJ2-4,TRBV2,-
TGTGCCTGGACCGAGAGGGGGCGGATGAACACTGAAGCTTTCTTT,CAWTERGRMNTEAFF,TRBD1,TRBJ1-1,TRBV30,-
TGTGCCAGCAGCGCTAGCGGGAGGATCTACAATGAGCAGTTCTTC,CASSASGRIYNEQFF,TRBD2,TRBJ2-1,TRBV9,few
TGCAGCGCTGCCGACTACGAGCAGTACTTC,CSAADYEQYF,-,TRBJ2-7,TRBV29-1,few
TGTGCCACCAGCAGAGATGACAGGATGGTCTGGAATGAGCAGTTCTTC,CATSRDDRMVWNEQFF,-,TRBJ2-1,TRBV15,-
TGTGCCCCAACTTCTACGGGCTACACCTTC,CAPTSTGYTF,-,TRBJ1-2,TRBV19,-
TGTGCCAGCAGTGGTCAGTCCTCCTATGGCTACACCTTC,CASSGQSSYGYTF,-,TRBJ1-2,TRBV6-5,-
TGTGCCACCAGCTCCGGACAGGGGGCCAACACTGAAGCTTTCTTT,CATSSGQGANTEAFF,TRBD1,TRBJ1-1,TRBV15,-
TGTGCCAGCAGCTTAGTTCGTAGCAGTGACACCGGGGAGCTGTTTTTT,CASSLVRSSDTGELFF,-,TRBJ2-2,TRBV7-2,-
TGTGCCAGCTCACCAGTTCAGTGGAACACTGAAGCTTTCTTT,CASSPVQWNTEAFF,-,TRBJ1-1,TRBV18,few
TGCGCCAGCAGCTTGGGCACACCGCCGGAGACCCAGTACTTC,CASSLGTPPETQYF,-,TRBJ2-5,TRBV5-1,few
TGTGCCACCACCCCCCTTGGAGGACAGAGCACAGATACGCAGTATTTT,CATTPLGGQSTDTQYF,-,TRBJ2-3,TRBV19,-
TGTGCCAGCAGTATCGGTTCGGCAGGGACCTACGAGCAGTACTTC,CASSIGSAGTYEQYF,-,TRBJ2-7,TRBV28,-